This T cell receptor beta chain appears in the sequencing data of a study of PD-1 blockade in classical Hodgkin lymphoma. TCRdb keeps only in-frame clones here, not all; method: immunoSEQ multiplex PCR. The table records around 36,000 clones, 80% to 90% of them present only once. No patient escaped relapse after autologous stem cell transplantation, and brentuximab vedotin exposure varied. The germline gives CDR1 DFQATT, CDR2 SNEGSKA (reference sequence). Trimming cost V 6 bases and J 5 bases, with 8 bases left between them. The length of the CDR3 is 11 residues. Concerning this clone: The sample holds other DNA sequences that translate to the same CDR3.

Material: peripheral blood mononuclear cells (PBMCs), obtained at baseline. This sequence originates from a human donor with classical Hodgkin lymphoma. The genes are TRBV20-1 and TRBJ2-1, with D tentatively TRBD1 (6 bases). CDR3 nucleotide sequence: TGCAGTGCGGACAGAAACAATGAGCAGTTCTTC. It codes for CSADRNNEQFF.